This T cell receptor beta chain came from a study of T cell repertoires and HLA-DP antigens. Study-level findings and limits: Sorted CD137+ cells had clonality around 0.39 against both alloantigens, versus around 0.04 pre-culture.

Clones were sequenced by immunoSEQ multiplex PCR, and TCRdb holds only the in-frame ones, with some missing. There are roughly 120,000 clones in the sample; around 92% occur only once, and 0.27% lies in the top ten. CD4+ T cells, purified by negative selection, averaged approximately 98% purity. About this clone itself: Its antigen is not known.

CDR3 length: 12 residues. Germline lookup yields CDR1 SGHTA and CDR2 FQGNSA. With 5 bases removed from V and 3 bases from J, the gap between germline ends came to 5 bases. The receptor was derived from a woman aged 18-30 years in good health and CMV-seronegative. The rearrangement uses TRBV7-2 and TRBJ1-5; no firm D call. Sequencing was done on a sample of CD4+ T cells from PBMCs. The CDR3 reads CASSPYNQPQHF. CDR3 sequence (DNA): TGTGCCAGCAGCCCTTACAATCAGCCCCAGCATTTT.